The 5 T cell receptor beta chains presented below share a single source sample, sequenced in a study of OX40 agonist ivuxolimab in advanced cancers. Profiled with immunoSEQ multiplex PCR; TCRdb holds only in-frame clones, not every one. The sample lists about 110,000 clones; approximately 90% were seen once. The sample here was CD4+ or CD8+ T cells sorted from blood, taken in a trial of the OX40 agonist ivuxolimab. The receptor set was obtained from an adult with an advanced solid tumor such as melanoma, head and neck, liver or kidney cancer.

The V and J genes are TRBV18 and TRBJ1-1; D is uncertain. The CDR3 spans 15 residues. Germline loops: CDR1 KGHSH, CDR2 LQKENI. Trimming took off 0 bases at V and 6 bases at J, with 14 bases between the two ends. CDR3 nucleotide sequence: TGTGCCAGCTCACCACCGACGGGTGCAATCTCTGAAGCTTTCTTT. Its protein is CASSPPTGAISEAFF.

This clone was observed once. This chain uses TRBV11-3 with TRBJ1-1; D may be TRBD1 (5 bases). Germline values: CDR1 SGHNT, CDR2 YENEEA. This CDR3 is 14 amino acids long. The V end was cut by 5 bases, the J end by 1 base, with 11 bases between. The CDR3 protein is CASSPSDRNTEAFF. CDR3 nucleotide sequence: TGTGCCAGCAGCCCGAGCGACAGGAACACTGAAGCTTTCTTT.

The CDR3 DNA is TGTGCCTGGAGTGTACCCGGGATCGGGCAGTACTTC. It encodes CAWSVPGIGQYF. The rearrangement uses TRBV30 and TRBJ2-7; the D gene is possibly TRBD2 (5 bases). The germline V and J ends were trimmed by 0 bases and 9 bases, with 12 bases remaining between them. Germline V lookup: CDR1 GTSNPN, CDR2 SVGIG (reference sequence). This CDR3 is built from 12 residues. Complete variable domain (other parts from reference TRBV30 and TRBJ2-7): SQTIHQWPATLVQPVGSPLSLECTVEGTSNPNLYWYRQAAGRGLQLLFYSVGIGQISSEVPQNLSASRPQDRQFILSSKKLLLSDSGFYLCAWSVPGIGQYFGPGTRLTVT.

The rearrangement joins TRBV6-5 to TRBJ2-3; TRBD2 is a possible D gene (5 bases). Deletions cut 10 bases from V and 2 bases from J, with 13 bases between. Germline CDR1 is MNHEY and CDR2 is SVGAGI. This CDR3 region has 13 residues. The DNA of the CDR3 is TGTGCCACCGCTAGCAGGCCCACAGATACGCAGTATTTT. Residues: CATASRPTDTQYF.

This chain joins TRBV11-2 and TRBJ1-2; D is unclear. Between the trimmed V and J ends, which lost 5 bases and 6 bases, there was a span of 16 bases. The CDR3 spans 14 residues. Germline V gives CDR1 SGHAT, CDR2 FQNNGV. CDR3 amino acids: CASSVDGSRDGYTF. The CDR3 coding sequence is TGTGCCAGCAGCGTGGACGGGTCGAGGGATGGCTACACCTTC.